This TCR beta chain was sequenced in a study of control samples from healthy donors and cancer patients. Repertoires were generated with immunoSEQ multiplex PCR, while TCRdb's copy carries only in-frame clones and drops some. The table includes just under 65,000 clones, approximately 85% detected once. The germline V gene has CDR1 ENHRY and CDR2 SYGVKD. V dropped 10 bases and J dropped 0 bases, with 11 bases sitting between them. The CDR3 has 13 amino acids. This TCR was sampled from a man aged 35-49 years in good health. The chain combines TRBV10-3 with TRBJ2-3; perhaps TRBD1 as D (6 bases). The sample comprised blood. The CDR3 DNA reads as TGTGCCACCGGACAGCCGAGCACAGATACGCAGTATTTT. Amino acid sequence: CATGQPSTDTQYF.